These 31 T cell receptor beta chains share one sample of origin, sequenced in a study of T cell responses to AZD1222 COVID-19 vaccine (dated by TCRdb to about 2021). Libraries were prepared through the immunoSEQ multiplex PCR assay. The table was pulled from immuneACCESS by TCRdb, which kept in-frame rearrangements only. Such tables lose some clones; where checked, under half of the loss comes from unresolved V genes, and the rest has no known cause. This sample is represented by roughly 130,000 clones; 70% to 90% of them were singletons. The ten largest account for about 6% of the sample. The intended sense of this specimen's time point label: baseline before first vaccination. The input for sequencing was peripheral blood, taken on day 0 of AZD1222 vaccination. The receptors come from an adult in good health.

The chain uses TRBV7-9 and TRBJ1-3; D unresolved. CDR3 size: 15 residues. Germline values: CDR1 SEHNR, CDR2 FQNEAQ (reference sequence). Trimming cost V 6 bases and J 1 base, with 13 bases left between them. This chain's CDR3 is CASRDPPISGNTIYF. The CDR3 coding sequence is TGTGCCAGCAGAGACCCCCCCATTTCTGGAAACACCATATATTTT.

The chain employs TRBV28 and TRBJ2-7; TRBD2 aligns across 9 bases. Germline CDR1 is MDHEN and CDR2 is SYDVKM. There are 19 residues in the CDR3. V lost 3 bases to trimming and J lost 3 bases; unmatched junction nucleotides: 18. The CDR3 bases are TGTGCCAGCAGTTTCGTAGATAGCGGGAGATCTTTGATGCACTACGAGCAGTACTTC. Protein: CASSFVDSGRSLMHYEQYF.

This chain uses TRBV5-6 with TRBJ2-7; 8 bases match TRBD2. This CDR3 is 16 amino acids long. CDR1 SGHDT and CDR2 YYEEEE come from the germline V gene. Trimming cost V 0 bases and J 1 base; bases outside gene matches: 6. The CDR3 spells CASSLVPSGPSYEQYF. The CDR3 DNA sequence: TGTGCCAGCAGCTTGGTGCCTAGCGGGCCATCCTACGAGCAGTACTTC.

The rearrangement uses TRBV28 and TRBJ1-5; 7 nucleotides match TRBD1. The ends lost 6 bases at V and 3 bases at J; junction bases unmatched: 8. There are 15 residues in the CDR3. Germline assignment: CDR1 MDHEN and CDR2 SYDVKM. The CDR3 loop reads CASSGPGQINQPQHF. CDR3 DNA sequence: TGTGCCAGCAGCGGCCCGGGACAGATCAATCAGCCCCAGCATTTT.

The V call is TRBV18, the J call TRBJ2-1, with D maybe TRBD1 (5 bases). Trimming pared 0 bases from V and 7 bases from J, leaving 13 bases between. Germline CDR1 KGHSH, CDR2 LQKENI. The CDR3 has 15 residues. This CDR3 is CASSPPSRAGNEQFF. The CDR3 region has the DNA TGTGCCAGCTCACCACCCAGCCGAGCAGGGAATGAGCAGTTCTTC.

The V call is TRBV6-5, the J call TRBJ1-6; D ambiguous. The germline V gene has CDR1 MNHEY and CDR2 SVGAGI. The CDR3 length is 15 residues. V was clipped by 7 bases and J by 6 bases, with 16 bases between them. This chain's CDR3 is CASTPSGSPNSPLHF. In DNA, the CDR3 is TGTGCCAGCACCCCCTCGGGGAGCCCTAATTCACCCCTCCACTTT.

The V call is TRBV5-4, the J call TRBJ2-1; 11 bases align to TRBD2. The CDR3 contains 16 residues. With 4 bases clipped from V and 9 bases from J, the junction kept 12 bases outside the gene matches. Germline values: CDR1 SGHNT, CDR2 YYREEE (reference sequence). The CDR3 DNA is TGTGCCAGCAGCCACGGGACTAGCGGCCTCTTTAGTGAGCAGTTCTTC. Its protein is CASSHGTSGLFSEQFF.

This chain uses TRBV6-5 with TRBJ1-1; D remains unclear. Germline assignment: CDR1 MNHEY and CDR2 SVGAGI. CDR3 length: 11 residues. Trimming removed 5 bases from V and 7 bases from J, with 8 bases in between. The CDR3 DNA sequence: TGTGCCAGCAGTCGAAGATATGAAGCTTTCTTT. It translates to CASSRRYEAFF.

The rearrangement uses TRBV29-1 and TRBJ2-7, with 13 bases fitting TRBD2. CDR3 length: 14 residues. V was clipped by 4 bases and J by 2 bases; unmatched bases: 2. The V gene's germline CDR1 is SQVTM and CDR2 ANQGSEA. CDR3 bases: TGCAGCGTTGGGGGACTAGCGGGAACCTACGAGCAGTACTTC. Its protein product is CSVGGLAGTYEQYF.

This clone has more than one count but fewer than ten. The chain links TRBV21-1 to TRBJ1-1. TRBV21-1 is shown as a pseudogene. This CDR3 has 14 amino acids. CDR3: CASSTLRMNTEAFF. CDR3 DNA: TGTGCCAGCAGTACCCTTAGGATGAACACTGAAGCTTTCTTT.

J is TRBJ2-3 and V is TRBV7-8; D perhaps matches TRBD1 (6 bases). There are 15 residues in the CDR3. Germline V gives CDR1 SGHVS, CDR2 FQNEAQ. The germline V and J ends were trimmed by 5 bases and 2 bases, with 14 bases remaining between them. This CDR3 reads CASSGTGLHTDTQYF. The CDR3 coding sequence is TGTGCCAGCAGCGGTACAGGGCTCCACACAGATACGCAGTATTTT.

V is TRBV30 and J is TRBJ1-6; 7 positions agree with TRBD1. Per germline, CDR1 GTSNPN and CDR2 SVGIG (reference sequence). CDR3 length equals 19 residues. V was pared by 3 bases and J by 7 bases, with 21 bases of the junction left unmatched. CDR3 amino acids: CAWRTNLFPPGQTNSPLHF. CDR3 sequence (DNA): TGTGCCTGGAGAACGAACCTATTTCCACCGGGACAGACAAATTCACCCCTCCACTTT.

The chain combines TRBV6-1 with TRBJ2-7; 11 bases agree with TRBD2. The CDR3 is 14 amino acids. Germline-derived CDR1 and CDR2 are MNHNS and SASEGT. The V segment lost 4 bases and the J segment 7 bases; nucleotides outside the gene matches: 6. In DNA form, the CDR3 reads TGTGCCAGCAGTGTAGCGGGAGGGCCGAGGGAGCAGTACTTC. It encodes CASSVAGGPREQYF.

CDR3 nucleotides: TGTGCCAGCGCCTCCGGGACAGGGTCAAACGAGCAGTACTTC. This gives the protein CASASGTGSNEQYF. V gene TRBV7-8 combines with J gene TRBJ2-7; 9 nucleotides match TRBD1. The CDR3 is 14 residues long. Germline V lookup: CDR1 SGHVS, CDR2 FQNEAQ. The trim removed 8 bases at V and 5 bases at J, leaving 10 bases unmatched. Combining the CDR3 with reference TRBV7-8 and TRBJ2-7 gives the whole variable domain GAGVSQSPRYKVAKRGQDVALRCDPISGHVSLFWYQQALGQGPEFLTYFQNEAQLDKSGLPSDRFFAERPEGSVSTLKIQRTQQEDSAVYLCASASGTGSNEQYFGPGTRLTVT.

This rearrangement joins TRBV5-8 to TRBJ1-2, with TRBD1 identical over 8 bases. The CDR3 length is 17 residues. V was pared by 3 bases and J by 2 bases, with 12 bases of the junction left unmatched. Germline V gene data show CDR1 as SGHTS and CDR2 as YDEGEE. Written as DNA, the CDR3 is TGTGCCAGCAGCTCCACTGCACTACAGGGGGTGAACTATGGCTACACCTTC. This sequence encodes CASSSTALQGVNYGYTF.

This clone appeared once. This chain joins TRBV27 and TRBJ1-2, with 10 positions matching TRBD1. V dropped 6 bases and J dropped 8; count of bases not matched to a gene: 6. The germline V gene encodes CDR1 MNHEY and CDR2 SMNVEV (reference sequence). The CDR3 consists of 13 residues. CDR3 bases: TGTGCCAGCAGCCGACAGGGGGCGCAGGGCTACACCTTC. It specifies CASSRQGAQGYTF.

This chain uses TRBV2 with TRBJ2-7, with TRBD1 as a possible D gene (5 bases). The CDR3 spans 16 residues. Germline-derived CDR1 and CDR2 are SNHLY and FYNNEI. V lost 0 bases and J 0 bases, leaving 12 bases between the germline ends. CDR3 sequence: CASSEASPTVSYEQYF. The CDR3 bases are TGTGCCAGCAGTGAAGCATCCCCGACAGTCTCCTACGAGCAGTACTTC.

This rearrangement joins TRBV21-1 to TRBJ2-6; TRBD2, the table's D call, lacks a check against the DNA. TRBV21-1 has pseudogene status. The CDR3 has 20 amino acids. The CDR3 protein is CASSKEGPSGISSGANVLTF. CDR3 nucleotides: TGTGCCAGCAGCAAAGAGGGGCCTAGCGGGATTAGCTCTGGGGCCAACGTCCTGACTTTC.

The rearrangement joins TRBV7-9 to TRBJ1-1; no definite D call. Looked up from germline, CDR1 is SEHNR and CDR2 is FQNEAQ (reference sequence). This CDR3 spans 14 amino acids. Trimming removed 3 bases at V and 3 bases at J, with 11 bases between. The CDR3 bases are TGTGCCAGCAGCTTCGGAGGTTCCTACACTGAAGCTTTCTTT. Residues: CASSFGGSYTEAFF.

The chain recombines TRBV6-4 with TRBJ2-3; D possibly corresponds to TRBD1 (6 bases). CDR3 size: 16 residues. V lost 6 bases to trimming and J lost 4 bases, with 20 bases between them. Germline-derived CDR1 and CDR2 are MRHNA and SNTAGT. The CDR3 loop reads CASSNTGPSGADTQYF. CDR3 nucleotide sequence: TGTGCCAGCAGCAATACAGGTCCCTCAGGGGCAGATACGCAGTATTTT.

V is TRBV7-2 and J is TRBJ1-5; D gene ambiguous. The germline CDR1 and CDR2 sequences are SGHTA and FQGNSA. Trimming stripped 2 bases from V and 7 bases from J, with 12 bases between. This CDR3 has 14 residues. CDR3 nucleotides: TGTGCCAGCAGCTTAACGGGGTCCCGGCAGCCCCAGCATTTT. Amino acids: CASSLTGSRQPQHF.

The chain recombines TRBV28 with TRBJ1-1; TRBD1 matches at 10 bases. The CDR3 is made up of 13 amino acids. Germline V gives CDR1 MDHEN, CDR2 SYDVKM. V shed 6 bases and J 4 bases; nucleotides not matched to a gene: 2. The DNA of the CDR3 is TGTGCCAGCAGGAGGACAGGGGGCACTGAAGCTTTCTTT. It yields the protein CASRRTGGTEAFF.

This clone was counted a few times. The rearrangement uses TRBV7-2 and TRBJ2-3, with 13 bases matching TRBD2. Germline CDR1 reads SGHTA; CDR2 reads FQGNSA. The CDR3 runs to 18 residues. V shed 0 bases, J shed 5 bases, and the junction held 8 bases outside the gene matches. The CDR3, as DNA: TGTGCCAGCAGCTTAGCCGGGACTAGCGGGGCGGGTAGAGATACGCAGTATTTT. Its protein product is CASSLAGTSGAGRDTQYF.

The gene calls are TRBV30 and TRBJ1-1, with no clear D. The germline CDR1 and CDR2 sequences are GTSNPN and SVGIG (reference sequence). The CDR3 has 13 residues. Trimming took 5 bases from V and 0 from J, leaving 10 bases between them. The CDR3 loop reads CAWAATVNTEAFF. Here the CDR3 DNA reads TGTGCCTGGGCCGCGACGGTGAACACTGAAGCTTTCTTT.

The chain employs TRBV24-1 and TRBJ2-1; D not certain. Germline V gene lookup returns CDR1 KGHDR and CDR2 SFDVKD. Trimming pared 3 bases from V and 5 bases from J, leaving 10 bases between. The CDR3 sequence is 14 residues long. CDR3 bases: TGTGCCACCAGTGATACCAACTTGGACAATGAGCAGTTCTTC. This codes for CATSDTNLDNEQFF.

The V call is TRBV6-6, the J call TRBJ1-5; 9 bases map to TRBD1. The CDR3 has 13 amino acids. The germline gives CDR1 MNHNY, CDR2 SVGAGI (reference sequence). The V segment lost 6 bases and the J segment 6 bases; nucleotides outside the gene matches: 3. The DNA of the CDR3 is TGTGCCAGCAGGGACAGGGGAGCTCAGCCCCAGCATTTT. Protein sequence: CASRDRGAQPQHF.

In nucleotides, the CDR3 is TGTGCCATACGACAGGGGTTTGGGGGCTACACCTTC. It specifies CAIRQGFGGYTF. This chain joins TRBV6-5 and TRBJ1-2, with 8 positions matching TRBD1. This CDR3 is 12 amino acids long. V dropped 10 bases and J dropped 8; count of bases not matched to a gene: 9. CDR1 and CDR2 (germline): MNHEY, SVGAGI.

The CDR3 region is CASSFTSRQETQYF. In DNA, the CDR3 is TGTGCCAGCAGTTTTACTAGTCGTCAAGAGACCCAGTACTTC. V is TRBV6-6 and J is TRBJ2-5; D is possibly TRBD2 (5 bases). Trimming cost V 4 bases and J 2 bases, with 11 bases left between them. In germline, CDR1 is MNHNY, CDR2 SVGAGI (reference sequence). The CDR3 totals 14 residues.

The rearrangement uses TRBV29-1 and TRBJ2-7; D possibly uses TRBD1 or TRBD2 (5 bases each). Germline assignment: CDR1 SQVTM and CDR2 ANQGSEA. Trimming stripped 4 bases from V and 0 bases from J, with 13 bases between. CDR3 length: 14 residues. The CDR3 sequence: CSVVSGSLSYEQYF. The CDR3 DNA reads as TGCAGCGTTGTATCAGGGAGCCTCTCCTACGAGCAGTACTTC.

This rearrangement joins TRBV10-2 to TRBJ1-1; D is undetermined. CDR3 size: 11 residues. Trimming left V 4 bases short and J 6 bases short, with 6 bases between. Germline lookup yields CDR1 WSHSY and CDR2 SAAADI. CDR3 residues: CASSGLAEAFF. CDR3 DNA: TGCGCCAGCAGTGGGCTAGCTGAAGCTTTCTTT.

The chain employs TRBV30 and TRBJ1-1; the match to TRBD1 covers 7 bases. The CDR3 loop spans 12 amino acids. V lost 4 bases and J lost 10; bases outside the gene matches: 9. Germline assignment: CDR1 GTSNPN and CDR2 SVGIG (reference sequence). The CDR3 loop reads CAWTRTGEGAFF. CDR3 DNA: TGTGCCTGGACCCGGACAGGTGAGGGAGCTTTCTTT.